Listed below are T cell receptor beta chains from one sample, sequenced in a study of blood T cell repertoires in COVID-19. Using immunoSEQ multiplex PCR, the repertoire was profiled, and TCRdb retains in-frame clones only, with some absent. The table includes approximately 500,000 clones, 88% detected once. The sample taken for sequencing was PBMCs or T cells enriched from blood (not recorded which). These receptors were taken from a woman between 35 and 50 years old who had recovered from COVID-19. Each CDR3 is given with its conserved first and last residue. Each record gives: D gene, clone size, V gene, J gene, CDR3 protein, CDR3 DNA. The D gene is left open where the match is weak. The size of a clone is reported for some rows only, either as once, few or many, or as a class for expanded clones.

d_call: TRBD2
clone_size: .
v_call: TRBV5-6
j_call: TRBJ2-3
cdr3_aa: CASSPTGTSGRTQYF
cdr3_nt: TGTGCCAGCAGCCCGACCGGGACTAGCGGTCGTACGCAGTATTTT

d_call: .
clone_size: .
v_call: TRBV18
j_call: TRBJ1-1
cdr3_aa: CASSPAGVDTEAFF
cdr3_nt: TGTGCCAGCTCACCGGCAGGGGTGGACACTGAAGCTTTCTTT

d_call: .
clone_size: .
v_call: TRBV7-2
j_call: TRBJ2-4
cdr3_aa: CASTLVQRAQNIQYF
cdr3_nt: TGTGCCAGCACCCTCGTACAGAGGGCTCAAAACATTCAGTACTTC

d_call: TRBD2
clone_size: .
v_call: TRBV7-6
j_call: TRBJ2-1
cdr3_aa: CRGEFYNEQFF
cdr3_nt: TGTCGGGGGGAGTTTTACAATGAGCAGTTCTTC

d_call: TRBD2
clone_size: .
v_call: TRBV19
j_call: TRBJ2-5
cdr3_aa: CASSMGLAEQETQYF
cdr3_nt: TGTGCCAGTAGTATGGGACTAGCGGAACAAGAGACCCAGTACTTC

d_call: .
clone_size: once
v_call: TRBV15
j_call: TRBJ2-3
cdr3_aa: CATSREGRSFGTDTQYF
cdr3_nt: TGTGCCACCAGCAGAGAGGGGAGGAGCTTTGGCACAGATACGCAGTATTTT

d_call: .
clone_size: once
v_call: TRBV3-1/TRBV3-2
j_call: TRBJ1-5
cdr3_aa: CASSHTWGGSSNQPQHF
cdr3_nt: TGTGCCAGCAGCCACACCTGGGGGGGGTCGAGCAATCAGCCCCAGCATTTT

d_call: .
clone_size: .
v_call: TRBV7-9
j_call: TRBJ1-5
cdr3_aa: CASSLDPGGQPQHF
cdr3_nt: TGTGCCAGCAGCTTAGATCCGGGGGGGCAGCCCCAGCATTTT

d_call: TRBD1
clone_size: .
v_call: TRBV5-1
j_call: TRBJ1-6
cdr3_aa: CASRLVKPGQGISPLHF
cdr3_nt: TGCGCCAGCAGATTAGTAAAGCCTGGACAGGGGATTTCACCCCTCCACTTT

d_call: .
clone_size: .
v_call: TRBV6-5
j_call: TRBJ1-1
cdr3_aa: CASSYSKGDAFF
cdr3_nt: TGTGCCAGCAGTTACTCGAAGGGGGATGCTTTCTTT

d_call: TRBD2
clone_size: .
v_call: TRBV4-1
j_call: TRBJ2-1
cdr3_aa: CASSQSGLALDEQFF
cdr3_nt: TGCGCCAGCAGCCAATCCGGACTAGCGCTCGATGAGCAGTTCTTC

d_call: .
clone_size: .
v_call: TRBV19
j_call: TRBJ1-5
cdr3_aa: CASSIGGYVDQPQHF
cdr3_nt: TGTGCCAGTAGTATTGGCGGTTACGTCGATCAGCCCCAGCATTTT

d_call: .
clone_size: .
v_call: TRBV30
j_call: TRBJ1-5
cdr3_aa: CAWTGGGNQPQHF
cdr3_nt: TGTGCCTGGACGGGGGGGGGCAATCAGCCCCAGCATTTT

d_call: .
clone_size: .
v_call: TRBV9
j_call: TRBJ1-2
cdr3_aa: CASSVPSGGYTF
cdr3_nt: TGTGCCAGCAGCGTCCCGTCGGGAGGCTACACCTTC

d_call: TRBD2
clone_size: .
v_call: TRBV25-1
j_call: TRBJ2-3
cdr3_aa: CASSDGLAGVVGTDTQYF
cdr3_nt: TGTGCCAGCAGCGACGGACTAGCGGGAGTGGTCGGAACAGATACGCAGTATTTT

d_call: .
clone_size: .
v_call: TRBV11-2
j_call: TRBJ2-7
cdr3_aa: CASSFHSYEQYF
cdr3_nt: TGTGCCAGCAGCTTTCACTCCTACGAGCAGTACTTC

d_call: .
clone_size: .
v_call: TRBV6-5
j_call: TRBJ2-7
cdr3_aa: CASSYDTAGEQYF
cdr3_nt: TGTGCCAGCAGTTACGACACCGCGGGCGAGCAGTACTTC

d_call: TRBD2
clone_size: few
v_call: TRBV29-1
j_call: TRBJ2-7
cdr3_aa: CSVEVTSGSNSYEQYF
cdr3_nt: TGCAGCGTTGAAGTAACTAGCGGGAGTAACTCCTACGAGCAGTACTTC

d_call: TRBD1
clone_size: .
v_call: TRBV10-2
j_call: TRBJ1-5
cdr3_aa: CASRRTGANQPQHF
cdr3_nt: TGCGCCAGCAGGCGGACAGGGGCCAATCAGCCCCAGCATTTT

d_call: .
clone_size: .
v_call: TRBV18
j_call: TRBJ2-7
cdr3_aa: CASSPPRLSSYEQYF
cdr3_nt: TGTGCCAGCTCACCACCGAGACTGAGCTCCTACGAGCAGTACTTC

d_call: TRBD1
clone_size: .
v_call: TRBV6-2/TRBV6-3
j_call: TRBJ2-7
cdr3_aa: CASSYSNRDRGRYEQYF
cdr3_nt: TGTGCCAGCAGTTACTCGAACCGGGACAGGGGGCGGTACGAGCAGTACTTC

d_call: .
clone_size: .
v_call: TRBV10-1
j_call: TRBJ1-1
cdr3_aa: CASSEEAGRPEAFF
cdr3_nt: TGCGCCAGCAGTGAGGAAGCGGGAAGGCCTGAAGCTTTCTTT

d_call: .
clone_size: .
v_call: TRBV4-1
j_call: TRBJ2-5
cdr3_aa: CASSQGPQKETQYF
cdr3_nt: TGCGCCAGCAGCCAAGGGCCACAAAAAGAGACCCAGTACTTC

d_call: .
clone_size: .
v_call: TRBV7-8
j_call: TRBJ2-7
cdr3_aa: CASSLTSVGGSYEQYF
cdr3_nt: TGTGCCAGCAGCTTAACGTCAGTGGGGGGCTCCTACGAGCAGTACTTC

d_call: .
clone_size: .
v_call: TRBV24-1
j_call: TRBJ1-3
cdr3_aa: CATSDKGQGFSGNTIYF
cdr3_nt: TGTGCCACCAGTGATAAGGGGCAGGGGTTCTCTGGAAACACCATATATTTT

d_call: TRBD2
clone_size: once
v_call: TRBV7-6
j_call: TRBJ2-5
cdr3_aa: CASSLRLAGFETQYF
cdr3_nt: TGTGCCAGCAGCTTAAGACTAGCGGGATTTGAGACCCAGTACTTC

d_call: TRBD2
clone_size: .
v_call: TRBV7-9
j_call: TRBJ2-1
cdr3_aa: CASSLATSGSNEQFF
cdr3_nt: TGTGCCAGCAGCTTAGCGACTAGCGGGAGCAATGAGCAGTTCTTC